This passage covers 2 T cell receptor beta chains from one sample sequenced in a study of T cell responses to AZD1222 COVID-19 vaccine. TCRdb's table, derived via immunoSEQ multiplex PCR, lists solely in-frame clones and lacks some. This sample has some 150,000 clones; 86% occur once, and the top ten carry 5.1%. The sample was peripheral blood, taken 28 days after the second AZD1222 dose. Receptors were obtained from an adult who received the AZD1222 COVID-19 vaccine.

This chain joins TRBV10-2 and TRBJ2-7; 12 bases are shared with TRBD1. The CDR3 covers 16 residues. Germline V gene sequence: CDR1 WSHSY, CDR2 SAAADI. After removal of 2 bases from V and 7 bases from J, the junction contained 9 bases not matched to a gene. The CDR3 protein is CASSERDRGRPEEQYF. DNA of the CDR3: TGCGCCAGCAGTGAGCGGGACAGGGGGCGCCCAGAAGAGCAGTACTTC.

The rearrangement joins TRBV5-1 to TRBJ2-3; 9 nucleotides align to TRBD2. J lost 3 bases, V lost 3 bases, and 5 bases had no gene match. Germline values: CDR1 SGHRS, CDR2 YFSETQ. This CDR3 has 15 amino acids. The CDR3 loop is CASSSSTSGTDTQYF. The DNA of the CDR3 is TGCGCCAGCAGCTCCTCGACTAGCGGTACAGATACGCAGTATTTT. The full variable domain, completed using reference TRBV5-1 and TRBJ2-3, is KAGVTQTPRYLIKTRGQQVTLSCSPISGHRSVSWYQQTPGQGLQFLFEYFSETQRNKGNFPGRFSGRQFSNSRSEMNVSTLELGDSALYLCASSSSTSGTDTQYFGPGTRLTVL.